These 24 T cell receptor beta chains came from one sample sequenced in a study of lymphopenia after photon versus proton radiotherapy. Clones were sequenced by immunoSEQ multiplex PCR, and TCRdb holds only the in-frame ones, with some missing. The sample has nearly 25,000 clones; 82% are singletons. The material sequenced was peripheral blood, taken from a patient treated with proton-based radiotherapy. These receptor sequences come from an older woman with pancreatic cancer.

The chain has TRBV4-1 and TRBJ1-1; 7 nucleotides align to TRBD1. The V gene end was trimmed by 1 base and the J gene end by 7 bases; junction bases not matched to a gene: 3. The CDR3 totals 13 residues. CDR1 is MGHRA and CDR2 is YSYEKL in the germline V gene. The CDR3 reads CASSQGWTGEAFF. Written as DNA, the CDR3 is TGCGCCAGCAGCCAAGGGTGGACAGGTGAAGCTTTCTTT.

The chain is built from TRBV1 and TRBJ2-6. TRBV1 is listed as a pseudogene. The CDR3 is 12 residues long. The CDR3 reads CTSRSRTNVLTF. DNA of the CDR3: TGCACCAGCAGAAGTCGGACCAACGTCCTGACTTTC.

The gene calls are TRBV4-1 and TRBJ2-7; a possible D gene is TRBD1 (5 bases). Germline V CDR1 and CDR2: MGHRA, YSYEKL. Deletions cut 0 bases from V and 3 bases from J, with 12 bases between. The CDR3 length is 15 residues. CDR3 nucleotides: TGCGCCAGCAGCCAAGAGACAGTGGGATTCTACGAGCAGTACTTC. Translating it yields CASSQETVGFYEQYF.

This chain joins TRBV19 and TRBJ1-5, with 7 nucleotides matching TRBD1. Germline loops: CDR1 LNHDA, CDR2 SQIVND (reference sequence). This CDR3 comprises 14 residues. J lost 5 bases, V lost 5 bases, and 6 bases had no gene match. CDR3 DNA sequence: TGTGCCAGTAGTCTCACCACAGGGGATCAGCCCCAGCATTTT. Residues: CASSLTTGDQPQHF.

CDR3 nucleotides: TGTGCCAGCAGCCCGGGACTAGCGGGATACGAGCAGTACTTC. Amino acid sequence: CASSPGLAGYEQYF. The gene calls are TRBV28 and TRBJ2-7; 13 bases line up with TRBD2. Germline CDR1 is MDHEN and CDR2 is SYDVKM. This CDR3 comprises 14 residues. The V gene end was trimmed by 6 bases and the J gene end by 4 bases; junction bases not matched to a gene: 3.

For the CDR3, the DNA is TGTGCCAGACTCACGGGGGGGGAAAATACGCAGTATTTT. Its protein is CARLTGGENTQYF. The chain carries TRBV6-1 and TRBJ2-3; TRBD2 agrees at 8 bases. V trimming: 9 bases; J trimming: 7 bases; junction bases outside the gene matches: 9. The CDR3 is made up of 13 amino acids. CDR1 MNHNS and CDR2 SASEGT come from the germline V gene.

The table lists this clone with a few counts. V gene TRBV7-2 combines with J gene TRBJ1-1, with D perhaps TRBD1 (5 bases). V was clipped by 2 bases and J by 0 bases, with 7 bases between them. Germline V gives CDR1 SGHTA, CDR2 FQGNSA. The CDR3 totals 14 residues. CDR3 residues: CASSLRGVNTEAFF. The CDR3 region has the DNA TGTGCCAGCAGCTTACGGGGGGTGAACACTGAAGCTTTCTTT.

The chain couples TRBV7-2 to TRBJ2-1; D is unresolved. CDR3 length: 12 amino acids. CDR1 and CDR2 (germline): SGHTA, FQGNSA. V gave up 4 bases and J gave up 4 bases, with 5 bases separating them. Here the CDR3 DNA reads TGTGCCAGCAGCTCAAATTACAATGAGCAGTTCTTC. This gives the protein CASSSNYNEQFF.

This sequence joins TRBV2 and TRBJ2-1; D unclear. Germline CDR1 and CDR2: SNHLY and FYNNEI. The CDR3 contains 13 residues. Trimming cost V 4 bases and J 8 bases, with 12 bases left between them. This CDR3 reads CASSGGKQYEQFF. In DNA, the CDR3 is TGTGCCAGCAGTGGTGGGAAGCAATATGAGCAGTTCTTC.

This clone came up once. V usage is TRBV28 and J usage is TRBJ2-5; possible D gene TRBD1, 5 bases. Germline assignment: CDR1 MDHEN and CDR2 SYDVKM. The CDR3 length is 16 residues. Deletions cut 5 bases from V and 7 bases from J, with 23 bases between. The CDR3 reads CASSGADSWKRSTQYF. The CDR3 region has the DNA TGTGCCAGCAGTGGAGCCGACAGCTGGAAGAGATCGACCCAGTACTTC.

This chain connects TRBV19 to TRBJ1-2; D call uncertain. Germline V CDR1 and CDR2: LNHDA, SQIVND (reference sequence). V gave up 4 bases and J gave up 0 bases, with 12 bases separating them. CDR3 length: 15 amino acids. The CDR3 DNA is TGTGCCAGTAGTACCCGGGATCTAGCTAACTATGGCTACACCTTC. Amino acid sequence: CASSTRDLANYGYTF.

The rearrangement uses TRBV28 and TRBJ1-3, with unresolved D. This CDR3 is 14 amino acids long. Germline assignment: CDR1 MDHEN and CDR2 SYDVKM. The V gene lost 5 bases and the J gene lost 0 bases, with 8 bases spanning the gap. CDR3 coding DNA: TGTGCCAGCAGTCCCTGGGCCTCTGGAAACACCATATATTTT. This gives the protein CASSPWASGNTIYF.

This clone occurred a few times. The rearrangement joins TRBV6-6 to TRBJ2-6; D uncertain. Germline V CDR1 and CDR2: MNHNY, SVGAGI (reference sequence). This CDR3 has 16 residues. Trimming pared 9 bases from V and 1 base from J, leaving 16 bases between. The CDR3 spells CASLRTVLSGANVLTF. The CDR3 DNA is TGTGCCAGTCTACGGACGGTCTTGTCTGGGGCCAACGTCCTGACTTTC.

The CDR3 region is CASRTGRLNTGELFF. In nucleotides, the CDR3 is TGTGCCAGCAGAACAGGGCGTTTGAACACCGGGGAGCTGTTTTTT. The V gene is TRBV6-5, the J gene TRBJ2-2; maybe TRBD1 (6 bases). This CDR3 region has 15 residues. V was pared by 6 bases and J by 1 base, with 12 bases between. Germline V gene lookup returns CDR1 MNHEY and CDR2 SVGAGI.

V and J are TRBV5-4 and TRBJ2-7, with 9 nucleotides matching TRBD1. The V segment lost 4 bases and the J segment 3 bases; nucleotides outside the gene matches: 11. The germline CDR1 and CDR2 sequences are SGHNT and YYREEE (reference sequence). The CDR3 extends over 16 amino acids. The CDR3 region has the DNA TGTGCCAGCAGCATCCCGGGACAGGGTTTTTTCTACGAGCAGTACTTC. It codes for CASSIPGQGFFYEQYF.

This clone has only one observation. This sequence joins TRBV28 and TRBJ2-7; TRBD2 is a possible D gene (6 bases). V gave up 1 base and J gave up 3 bases, with 10 bases separating them. The germline gives CDR1 MDHEN, CDR2 SYDVKM. The CDR3 extends over 14 amino acids. The CDR3, as DNA: TGTGCCAGCAGTTTATTCGGGACTCGCTACGAGCAGTACTTC. Its translation: CASSLFGTRYEQYF.

The V call is TRBV7-9, the J call TRBJ1-1; D may be TRBD1 (6 bases). The length of the CDR3 is 14 residues. Germline-derived CDR1 and CDR2 are SEHNR and FQNEAQ (reference sequence). V was cut by 3 bases and J by 1 base, with 9 bases left in between. CDR3 protein: CASSFAQGNTEAFF. The CDR3 DNA follows: TGTGCCAGCAGCTTTGCACAGGGGAACACTGAAGCTTTCTTT.

J is TRBJ2-3 and V is TRBV10-3; the D is unclear. V was clipped by 7 bases and J by 4 bases, with 12 bases between them. Looked up from germline, CDR1 is ENHRY and CDR2 is SYGVKD. The CDR3 has 13 residues. Here the CDR3 reads CAITDSRSDTQYF. CDR3 DNA: TGTGCCATCACCGACTCGCGGTCAGATACGCAGTATTTT.

This clone was counted a few times. The chain joins TRBV19 to TRBJ1-1; 9 bases fit TRBD1. Trimming at V came to 7 bases and at J to 7 bases, leaving 10 bases not matched to a gene. Germline assignment: CDR1 LNHDA and CDR2 SQIVND (reference sequence). This CDR3 comprises 14 residues. CDR3: CASTYRTGEVEAFF. In DNA, the CDR3 is TGTGCCAGTACCTACCGGACAGGGGAAGTTGAAGCTTTCTTT. The variable domain in full, with the rest retrieved from reference TRBV19 and TRBJ1-1, is DGGITQSPKYLFRKEGQNVTLSCEQNLNHDAMYWYRQDPGQGLRLIYYSQIVNDFQKGDIAEGYSVSREKKESFPLTVTSAQKNPTAFYLCASTYRTGEVEAFFGQGTRLTVV.

The rearrangement joins TRBV11-1 to TRBJ1-6; a weak D match, TRBD1 (5 bases). Per the germline V gene, CDR1 is SGHAT and CDR2 is FQDESV (reference sequence). The CDR3 extends over 15 amino acids. V lost 5 bases to trimming and J lost 6 bases, with 14 bases between them. CDR3 sequence reads: CASSRSRGLNSPLHF. Written as DNA, the CDR3 is TGTGCCAGCAGCCGCAGCCGGGGCCTTAATTCACCCCTCCACTTT.

V usage is TRBV5-6 and J usage is TRBJ2-4; a possible D gene is TRBD1 (5 bases). The CDR3 extends over 15 amino acids. The germline gives CDR1 SGHDT, CDR2 YYEEEE. Trimming took off 2 bases at V and 0 bases at J, with 9 bases between the two ends. CDR3 residues: CASSLRGLAKNIQYF. The CDR3 nucleotides read TGTGCCAGCAGCTTAAGGGGTTTAGCCAAAAACATTCAGTACTTC.

The CDR3 region is CASSEGRLAGEGQFF. DNA of the CDR3: TGTGCCAGCAGTGAAGGGAGGCTAGCGGGAGAGGGGCAGTTCTTC. The chain carries TRBV2 and TRBJ2-1; 10 positions match TRBD2. V was clipped by 1 base and J by 12 bases; unmatched bases: 9. The CDR3 totals 15 residues. CDR1 and CDR2 from the germline V gene are SNHLY and FYNNEI. The full variable domain, rest sourced from reference TRBV2 and TRBJ2-1, is EPEVTQTPSHQVTQMGQEVILRCVPISNHLYFYWYRQILGQKVEFLVSFYNNEISEKSEIFDDQFSVERPDGSNFTLKIRSTKLEDSAMYFCASSEGRLAGEGQFFGPGTRLTVL.

V is TRBV5-6 and J is TRBJ2-2; 8 nucleotides line up with TRBD1. CDR1 SGHDT and CDR2 YYEEEE come from the germline V gene. The CDR3 has 18 amino acids. J gave up 6 bases and V 2 bases, and 15 bases lay outside the gene matches. CDR3 protein: CASSFKTGVVSGSGELFF. DNA for the CDR3: TGTGCCAGCAGCTTCAAGACAGGGGTGGTTTCAGGGTCCGGGGAGCTGTTTTTT.

The chain combines TRBV19 with TRBJ2-1; 9 nucleotides align to TRBD2. The germline V gene has CDR1 LNHDA and CDR2 SQIVND (reference sequence). Unmatched junction bases numbered 4, after V lost 9 bases and J lost 4 bases. The CDR3 runs 13 residues. The CDR3 DNA is TGTGCCAGCAACCTAGCGGGGTACAATGAGCAGTTCTTC. Amino acids: CASNLAGYNEQFF.